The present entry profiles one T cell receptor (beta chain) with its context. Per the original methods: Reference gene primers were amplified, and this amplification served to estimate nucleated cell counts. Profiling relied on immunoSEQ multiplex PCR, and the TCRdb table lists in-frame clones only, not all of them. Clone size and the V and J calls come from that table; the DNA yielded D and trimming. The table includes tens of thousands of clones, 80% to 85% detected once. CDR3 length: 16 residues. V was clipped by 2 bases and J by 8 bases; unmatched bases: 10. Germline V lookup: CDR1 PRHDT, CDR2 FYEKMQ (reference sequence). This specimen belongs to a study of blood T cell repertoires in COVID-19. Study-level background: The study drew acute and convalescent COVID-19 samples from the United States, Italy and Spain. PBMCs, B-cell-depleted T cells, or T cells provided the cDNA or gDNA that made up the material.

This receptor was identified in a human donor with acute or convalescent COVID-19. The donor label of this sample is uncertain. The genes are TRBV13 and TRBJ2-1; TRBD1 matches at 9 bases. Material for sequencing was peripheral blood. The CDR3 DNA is TGTGCCAGCAGCTTACCGGGACAGGGAGGGCACGATGAGCAGTTCTTC. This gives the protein CASSLPGQGGHDEQFF.